This is a list of T cell receptor beta chains from one sample in a study of cytomegalovirus exposure and HLA in healthy donors. Clones were sequenced by immunoSEQ multiplex PCR, and TCRdb holds only the in-frame ones, with some missing. The sample shows about 130,000 clones, less than 80% of them seen only once. The material sequenced was PBMCs. These receptors were collected from a middle-aged man in good health and CMV-seropositive. Both conserved end residues are part of each CDR3. Fields, in order: V gene, clone size, D gene, J gene, CDR3 DNA, CDR3 protein. A D gene is named only where the DNA matches it firmly. The listing skips clone size in some rows; elsewhere it reads once, few, many or a size class.

>TRBV27|.|TRBD1|TRBJ2-5
TGTGCCAGCAGTCCCGGGACAGGGGGAGGGACCCAGTACTTC
CASSPGTGGGTQYF
>TRBV28|.|.|TRBJ1-5
TGTGCCAGCAGGTCTTCAGGGGTCAATCAGCCCCAGCATTTT
CASRSSGVNQPQHF
>TRBV2|.|.|TRBJ1-5
TGTGCCAGCAGTGAAGCCGCAGGGATGCAGCCCCAGCATTTT
CASSEAAGMQPQHF
>TRBV6-5|.|.|TRBJ2-3
TGTGCCAGCATACTAGGGAGTACGCAGTATTTT
CASILGSTQYF
>TRBV5-1|.|TRBD1|TRBJ2-2
TGCGCCAGCAGCCCTTCCGGGACAGGGGTCGCCACCGGGGAGCTGTTTTTT
CASSPSGTGVATGELFF
>TRBV6-1|.|TRBD2|TRBJ2-4
TGTGCCAGCAGCGCTGGCGAGCGGGGGGGCAACATTCAGTACTTC
CASSAGERGGNIQYF
>TRBV5-6|once|TRBD2|TRBJ2-1
TGTGCCAGCACGGGACTAGCGGGAGGCGCGTCCTACAATGAGCAGTTCTTC
CASTGLAGGASYNEQFF
>TRBV2|few|.|TRBJ2-7
TGTGCCAGCAGTGAATTGGCAGCCGGAGCCTACGAGCAGTACTTC
CASSELAAGAYEQYF
>TRBV6-1|.|.|TRBJ1-2
TGTGCCAGCAGTGAAGACCGGACTCTAATCGGGTCCCTCTATGGCTACACCTTC
CASSEDRTLIGSLYGYTF
>TRBV29-1|.|TRBD2|TRBJ2-3
TGCAGCGCTGTCACTAGCGGGAGCACAGATACGCAGTATTTT
CSAVTSGSTDTQYF
>TRBV27|.|.|TRBJ2-7
TGTGCCAGCAGTTTAGGGCAGGGGATCTACGAGCAGTACTTC
CASSLGQGIYEQYF
>TRBV19|.|TRBD1|TRBJ1-5
TGTGCCAGTAATTTACAGGGGACCAGCAATCAGCCCCAGCATTTT
CASNLQGTSNQPQHF
>TRBV11-3|.|.|TRBJ1-4
TGTGCCAGCAGCTCAGGGGCGGGTGAAAAACTGTTTTTT
CASSSGAGEKLFF
>TRBV6-1|.|.|TRBJ1-1
TGTGCCAGCAGTGCGCAGGGAAGGGTTCGCACTGAAGCTTTCTTT
CASSAQGRVRTEAFF
>TRBV28|once|TRBD2|TRBJ2-3
TGTGCCAGCAGCATAGGGACTAGCGGGAGAACAGATACGCAGTATTTT
CASSIGTSGRTDTQYF
>TRBV28|.|TRBD2|TRBJ2-1
TGTGCCAGCAAGCTAGCGGGAGATAACAATGAGCAGTTCTTC
CASKLAGDNNEQFF
>TRBV7-6|.|.|TRBJ1-2
TGTGCCAGCAGTCACCTCGAGGACTATGGCTACACCTTC
CASSHLEDYGYTF
>TRBV9|.|.|TRBJ1-1
TGTGCCAGTAATCAGGTGTACACTGAAGCTTTCTTT
CASNQVYTEAFF
>TRBV11-3|.|TRBD1|TRBJ1-5
TGTGCCAGCAGCCCGAAGGGGAAACAGGGGAAAAGCAATCAGCCCCAGCATTTT
CASSPKGKQGKSNQPQHF
>TRBV11-2|.|.|TRBJ1-2
TGTGCCAGCAGCCAAAAGGTCGTGGGGGGGAGCGGCTACACCTTC
CASSQKVVGGSGYTF
>TRBV14|.|.|TRBJ1-2
TGTGCCAGCAGCCAAGCCTTGTCGGCAGGTCGTGGCTACACCTTC
CASSQALSAGRGYTF
>TRBV4-2|.|TRBD2|TRBJ2-3
TGTGCCAGCAGCCAGAAGGGACTAGCGGGAGTCGGGGGAGATACGCAGTATTTT
CASSQKGLAGVGGDTQYF
>TRBV29-1|.|TRBD2|TRBJ2-3
TGCAGCGCGAGGCCGGGACTAGGAACAGATACGCAGTATTTT
CSARPGLGTDTQYF
>TRBV25-1|.|TRBD1|TRBJ2-5
TGTGCCAGCAGAATGGGACAGGGGAGCGGGGCCCAGTACTTC
CASRMGQGSGAQYF
>TRBV28|.|.|TRBJ2-1
TGTGCCAGCGAAACCACCTTAGGCGGGAATGAGCAGTTCTTC
CASETTLGGNEQFF
>TRBV5-1|.|TRBD1|TRBJ1-3
TGCGCCAGCAGCTTGGCCTTCGGACAGGGAAGGTTCAACACCATATATTTT
CASSLAFGQGRFNTIYF
>TRBV5-1|.|.|TRBJ1-2
TGCGCCAGCAGCTTGGGTATTTCCTATGGCTACACCTTC
CASSLGISYGYTF
>TRBV15|.|TRBD1|TRBJ1-5
TGTGCCACCAGCAGAGATCGTGATGCAGGGGGAAGATTTCAGCCCCAGCATTTT
CATSRDRDAGGRFQPQHF
>TRBV5-1|.|.|TRBJ2-3
TGCGCCAGCAGCTTGGCCCGAGACACAGATACGCAGTATTTT
CASSLARDTDTQYF
>TRBV28|few|.|TRBJ2-3
TGTGCCAGCAGTAGATCAGCAGATACGCAGTATTTT
CASSRSADTQYF
>TRBV25-1|.|TRBD1|TRBJ2-1
TGTGCCAGCAGTGAATACAGGGGGACCTACAATGAGCAGTTCTTC
CASSEYRGTYNEQFF
>TRBV11-2|.|TRBD1|TRBJ1-1
TGTGCCAGCAGTTTCAGGGGGACAGGGAACACTGAAGCTTTCTTT
CASSFRGTGNTEAFF